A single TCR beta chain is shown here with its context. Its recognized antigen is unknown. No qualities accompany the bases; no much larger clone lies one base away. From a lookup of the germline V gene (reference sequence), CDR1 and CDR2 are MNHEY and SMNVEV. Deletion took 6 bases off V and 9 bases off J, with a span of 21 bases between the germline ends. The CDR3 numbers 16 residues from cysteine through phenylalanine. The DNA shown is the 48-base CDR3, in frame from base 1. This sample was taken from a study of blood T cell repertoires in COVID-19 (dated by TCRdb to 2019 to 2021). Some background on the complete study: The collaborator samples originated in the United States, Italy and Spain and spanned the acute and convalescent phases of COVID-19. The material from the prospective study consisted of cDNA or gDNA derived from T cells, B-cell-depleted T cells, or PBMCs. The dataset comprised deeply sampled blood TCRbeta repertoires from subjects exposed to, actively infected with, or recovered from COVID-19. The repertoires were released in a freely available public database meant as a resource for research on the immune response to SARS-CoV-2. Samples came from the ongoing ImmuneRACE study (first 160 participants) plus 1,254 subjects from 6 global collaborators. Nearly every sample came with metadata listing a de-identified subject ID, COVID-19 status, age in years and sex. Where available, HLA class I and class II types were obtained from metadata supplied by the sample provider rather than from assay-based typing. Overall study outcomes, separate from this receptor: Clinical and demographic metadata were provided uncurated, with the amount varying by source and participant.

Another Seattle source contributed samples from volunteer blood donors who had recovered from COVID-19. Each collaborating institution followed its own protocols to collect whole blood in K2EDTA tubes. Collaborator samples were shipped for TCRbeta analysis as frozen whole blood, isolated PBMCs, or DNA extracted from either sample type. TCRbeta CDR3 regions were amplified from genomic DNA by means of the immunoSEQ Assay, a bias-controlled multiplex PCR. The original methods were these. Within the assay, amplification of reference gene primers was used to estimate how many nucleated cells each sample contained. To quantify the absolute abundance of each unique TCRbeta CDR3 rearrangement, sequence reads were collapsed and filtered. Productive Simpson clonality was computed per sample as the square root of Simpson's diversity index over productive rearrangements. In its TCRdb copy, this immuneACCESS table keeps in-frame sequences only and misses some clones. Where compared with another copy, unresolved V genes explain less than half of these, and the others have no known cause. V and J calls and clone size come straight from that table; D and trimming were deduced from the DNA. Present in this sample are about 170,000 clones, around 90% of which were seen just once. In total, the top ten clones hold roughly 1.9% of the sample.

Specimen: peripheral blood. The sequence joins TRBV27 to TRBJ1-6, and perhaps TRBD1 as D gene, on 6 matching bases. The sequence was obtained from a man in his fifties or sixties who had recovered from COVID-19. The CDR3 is CASSYQLTTGISPLHF. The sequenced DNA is TGTGCCAGCAGCTATCAACTGACCACAGGGATTTCACCCCTCCACTTT.